A selection of T cell receptor beta chains follows, all from one sample in a study of memory CD4+ T cells and cytomegalovirus serostatus. TCRdb's table, derived via immunoSEQ multiplex PCR, lists solely in-frame clones and lacks some. The sample includes about 56,000 clones, 82% of them seen just once. Material: memory CD4+ T cells from blood. All receptors derive from an adult in good health and CMV-seronegative. Each CDR3 is given with its conserved first and last residue. A D gene is named only where the DNA matches it firmly. Size values are once, few and many counts, or a class for expanded clones, and some rows have none.

. . TRBJ2-1 TRBV7-8 TGTGCCAGCAGCTCAGGAGGGGGAGCCTACAATGAGCAGTTCTTC CASSSGGGAYNEQFF
. . TRBJ2-7 TRBV7-2 TGTGCCAGCAGCTTAGGTAGGGTTTCCTACGAGCAGTACTTC CASSLGRVSYEQYF
. . TRBJ1-3 TRBV13 TGTGCCAGCAGCTTGGGGGTTGGAAACACCATATATTTT CASSLGVGNTIYF
TRBD1 . TRBJ1-6 TRBV5-1 TGCGCCAGCAGCACAGGACAGGGGCATAATTCACCCCTCCACTTT CASSTGQGHNSPLHF
. . TRBJ1-1 TRBV19 TGTGCCACCTCCAGGGCCAAGGGGACTGAAGCTTTCTTT CATSRAKGTEAFF
. . TRBJ2-3 TRBV7-2 TGTGCCAGCAGCTCCATTCGGTCCCTTATCGGAGATACGCAGTATTTT CASSSIRSLIGDTQYF
. . TRBJ1-4 TRBV6-1 TGTGCCAGCAGTGAAGCGGTCAGGGGAAGCGCAACTAATGAAAAACTGTTTTTT CASSEAVRGSATNEKLFF
TRBD1 . TRBJ2-4 TRBV18 TGTGCCAGCTCACTAGTGACAGGGGGATCAAAAAACATTCAGTACTTC CASSLVTGGSKNIQYF
TRBD1 . TRBJ2-5 TRBV6-5 TGTGCCAGCAGTAACAGGGGTCTTTCGGAGACCCAGTACTTC CASSNRGLSETQYF
. . TRBJ2-6 TRBV6-1 TGTGCCAGCAGTGAAAGTGGGGCCAACGTCCTGACTTTC CASSESGANVLTF
TRBD1 . TRBJ2-7 TRBV28 TGTGCCAGCAGTTCCCCCGGGACAGGGGGCATGTACGAGCAGTACTTC CASSSPGTGGMYEQYF
. . TRBJ1-3 TRBV28 TGTGCCAGCAGTTTAAATCGGGCCTACCTGTTGTATTATGGAAACACCATATATTTT CASSLNRAYLLYYGNTIYF
. few TRBJ1-2 TRBV5-5 TGTGCCAGCAGCTTGGACAGGGTGGGGGGCTACACCTTC CASSLDRVGGYTF
. . TRBJ2-5 TRBV7-9 TGTGCCAGCAGCCCTACCCGGGGCCCGGAGACCCAGTACTTC CASSPTRGPETQYF
TRBD1 . TRBJ2-7 TRBV30 TGTGCCTGGAGTAAAGGGGACAGGGCTGGCGAGCAGTACTTC CAWSKGDRAGEQYF
. . TRBJ1-6 TRBV5-4 TGTGCCAGCAGCTACGATAGTGGATCTAATTCACCCCTCCACTTT CASSYDSGSNSPLHF
. . TRBJ2-6 TRBV7-2 TGTGCCAGCAGCTTAGCCCTGGGGTCTGGGGCCAACGTCCTGACTTTC CASSLALGSGANVLTF
. . TRBJ2-3 TRBV15 TGTGCCACCAGCAGAGAAGGGGGAGGGGATACGCAGTATTTT CATSREGGGDTQYF
TRBD2 . TRBJ2-3 TRBV4-3 TGCGCCAGCAGCCAAGAATGGTCCGGGGGGGCCCGGGTAGATACGCAGTATTTT CASSQEWSGGARVDTQYF
TRBD1 . TRBJ1-1 TRBV4-3 TGCGCCAGCAGCCCGCAAGCGACAGGGGGCCTCACTGAAGCTTTCTTT CASSPQATGGLTEAFF
TRBD1 . TRBJ2-7 TRBV10-3 TGTGCCATCAGTGAGTCCGATGACAGGGCGTACGAGCAGTACTTC CAISESDDRAYEQYF
. . TRBJ1-4 TRBV5-4 TGTGCCAGCAGCTTGTCGCCGGACCCCATTAATGAAAAACTGTTTTTT CASSLSPDPINEKLFF
TRBD1 . TRBJ1-6 TRBV5-1 TGCGCCAGCAGCGGAGATCGACAGGGTAATTCACCCCTCCACTTT CASSGDRQGNSPLHF
. . TRBJ2-1 TRBV7-2 TGTGCCAGCAGCTTCAGGCACAGCTCCTACAATGAGCAGTTCTTC CASSFRHSSYNEQFF
TRBD2 once TRBJ2-7 TRBV30 TGTGCCTGGAGTTACGGCGGGGGTTTATCATCCTACGAGCAGTACTTC CAWSYGGGLSSYEQYF
TRBD1 . TRBJ1-2 TRBV6-6 TGTGCCAGCAGTGGACAGGGGACCTATGGCTACACCTTC CASSGQGTYGYTF